The entry below describes one T cell receptor (beta chain). The source of the sample is a study of T cell responses to AZD1222 COVID-19 vaccine. This CDR3 is 15 amino acids long. The germline CDR1 and CDR2 sequences are MDHEN and SYDVKM. V gave up 7 bases and J gave up 0 bases, with 12 bases separating them. This table comes from immunoSEQ multiplex PCR, and its TCRdb copy is limited to in-frame clones, with some not included. Of more than 250,000 clones listed, 85% to 95% are singletons. The chain joins TRBV28 to TRBJ1-4, with a weak D call TRBD1 (6 bases). The receptor was derived from an adult in good health. The starting material was peripheral blood, obtained on day 0 of AZD1222 vaccination. The CDR3 reads CASTGTSATNEKLFF. CDR3 nucleotide sequence: TGTGCCAGCACCGGGACATCTGCAACTAATGAAAAACTGTTTTTT.